Listed below are T cell receptor beta chains from one sample, sequenced in a study of cytomegalovirus exposure and HLA in healthy donors. Method: immunoSEQ multiplex PCR; TCRdb's copy keeps in-frame clones and lacks some. The data contain tens of thousands of clones, around 80% of them singletons. The sample comprised PBMCs. These receptors came from a woman under 30 in good health and CMV-seronegative. The conserved cysteine and the conserved F or W are not part of the CDR3 here. Each record gives: V gene, J gene, D gene, CDR3 protein. The D gene is left open where the match is weak.

TRBV13,TRBJ2-7,TRBD2,ASSLGLAASYEQY
TRBV19,TRBJ2-6,-,ASTGGGVHSGANVLT
TRBV29-1,TRBJ2-7,-,SVEDSDSSYEQY
TRBV2,TRBJ2-7,TRBD1,ASSEQTGGLSEQY
TRBV6-1,TRBJ1-1,-,ASSIDTANTEAF
TRBV6-4,TRBJ2-5,TRBD2,ASSDPLLSQRGLEETQY
TRBV19,TRBJ2-2,TRBD2,ASATSGRSLELF
TRBV2,TRBJ1-1,-,ASSVLGGEAF
TRBV5-4,TRBJ2-3,-,ASSLGLHTDTQY
TRBV27,TRBJ1-4,TRBD1,ASRPGQGGEKLF
TRBV4-2,TRBJ1-2,TRBD1,ASSQYQDRTGGYP
TRBV10-2,TRBJ2-7,-,ASSEQSYEQY
TRBV10-3,TRBJ2-5,-,AISEGDMEVETQY
TRBV5-6,TRBJ1-1,-,ASSFLTGEDTEAF
TRBV4-1,TRBJ2-1,TRBD2,ASSQVSGGTYNEQF
TRBV9,TRBJ2-1,TRBD2,ASSVVTGGGLYNEQF
TRBV28,TRBJ2-7,TRBD2,ASSLLAGTYEQY
TRBV7-6,TRBJ2-7,-,ASSLAATAYEQY
TRBV19,TRBJ1-2,TRBD1,ASSPRTGGFGYT
TRBV5-6,TRBJ1-1,-,ASSLAPQDTEAF
TRBV7-2,TRBJ1-4,-,ASSLADRYTGINEKLF
TRBV27,TRBJ2-7,-,ASSLGDEQY
TRBV7-6,TRBJ1-1,TRBD1,ASSLGARGRNTEAF
TRBV5-5,TRBJ2-5,TRBD1,ASSQDTGTAQETQY
TRBV6-1,TRBJ2-3,TRBD2,ASSDGRGAGVETDTQY
TRBV19,TRBJ1-2,-,ASSLVGDYGYT
TRBV9,TRBJ1-6,TRBD1,ASSVGRGLSPLH
TRBV4-3,TRBJ2-1,-,ASSQERAGINEQF
TRBV4-3,TRBJ2-7,-,ASSPGGGSYEQY
TRBV13,TRBJ2-7,-,ASSTQYEQY